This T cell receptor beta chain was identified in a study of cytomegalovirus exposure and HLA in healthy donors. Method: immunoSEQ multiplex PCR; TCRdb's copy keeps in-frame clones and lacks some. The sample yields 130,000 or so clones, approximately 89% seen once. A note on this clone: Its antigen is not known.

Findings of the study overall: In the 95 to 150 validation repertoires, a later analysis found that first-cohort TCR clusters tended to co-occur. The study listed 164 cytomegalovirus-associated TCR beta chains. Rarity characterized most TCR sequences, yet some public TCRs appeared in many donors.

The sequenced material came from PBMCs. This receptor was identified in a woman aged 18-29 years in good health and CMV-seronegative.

In nucleotides, the CDR3 is TGTGCCAGCAGTGGCACGGGAGTCGGCACTGAAGCTTTCTTT. Its protein is CASSGTGVGTEAFF. The chain is built from TRBV6-1 and TRBJ1-1, with no clear D. V was pared by 4 bases and J by 4 bases, with 13 bases between. Germline CDR1 reads MNHNS; CDR2 reads SASEGT. The CDR3 totals 14 residues.